These T cell receptor beta chains were read from a single sample in a study of blood T cells in healthy people across ages. MiXCR was run by TCRdb on the 5' RACE reads, yielding one entry per CDR3 protein. The sample lists more than 700,000 distinct CDR3 sequences; about 48% were seen once. Sequencing used blood. All receptors come from a man at least 80 years old in good health. The CDR3 runs from the conserved cysteine through the conserved F or W. D genes are given only for firm matches. Clone size is given for some rows only: seen once, a few or many times, or a class if the clone is expanded.

size	V	D	J	DNA	CDR3
NA	TRBV5-1	TRBD1	TRBJ2-7	TGCGCCAGCAGCTTGGAGGGACAGCCCTACGAGCAGTACTTC	CASSLEGQPYEQYF
few	TRBV7-3	NA	TRBJ2-3	TGTGCCAGCAGCTTAACCGGGCGGGACACAGATACGCAGTATTTT	CASSLTGRDTDTQYF
NA	TRBV12-3/TRBV12-4	TRBD1	TRBJ2-1	TGTGCCAGCAACAGGGACAGCCGTGGTGAGCAGTTCTTC	CASNRDSRGEQFF
NA	TRBV20-1	NA	TRBJ1-1	TGCAGTGCTCTTTGGGCGAGAGGGTTGAACACTGAAGCTTTCTTT	CSALWARGLNTEAFF
few	TRBV6-6	TRBD2	TRBJ2-6	TGTGCTAGCAAGCGTGGAGCGGGAGAGTCCGGGGCCAACGTCCTGACTTTC	CASKRGAGESGANVLTF
NA	TRBV18	NA	TRBJ2-5	TGTGCCAGCTCACCCTACCACCAGGCGACCCAAGAGACCCAGTACTTC	CASSPYHQATQETQYF
few	TRBV5-1	TRBD1	TRBJ1-1	TGCGCCAGCAGCTTGGAGAAGGGGGCAGTGAACACTGAAGCTTTCTTT	CASSLEKGAVNTEAFF
NA	TRBV12-3/TRBV12-4	NA	TRBJ2-5	TGTGCCAGCAGTTTCTTGGTGGGGCAAGAGACCCAGAACTTC	CASSFLVGQETQNF
NA	TRBV12-3/TRBV12-4	TRBD2	TRBJ2-1	TGTGCCAGCAGTTTCTTCTCTGCCGGGACTAAAAATGAGCAGTTCTTC	CASSFFSAGTKNEQFF
NA	TRBV29-1	TRBD2	TRBJ2-3	TGCAGCGCCGGGGGAGCGGGAGGGTCAGATACGCAGTATTTT	CSAGGAGGSDTQYF
NA	TRBV11-1	NA	TRBJ2-1	TGTGCCAGCAGCTTGAGACAGAAGTACTACAATGAGCAGTTCTTC	CASSLRQKYYNEQFF
NA	TRBV15	TRBD2	TRBJ2-1	TGTGCCACCAGCAGACTCGGACTAGCGGGAGTTGAGCAGTTCTTC	CATSRLGLAGVEQFF
NA	TRBV6-1	NA	TRBJ2-5	TGTGCCAGCAGTGACCCAGGGGGGGAAAAGACCCAGTACTTC	CASSDPGGEKTQYF
NA	TRBV10-3	NA	TRBJ2-3	TGTGCCATCAGTGAGACGCTGGCAGGGACCAGCACAGATACGCAGTATTTT	CAISETLAGTSTDTQYF
few	TRBV5-1	NA	TRBJ2-3	TGCGCCAGCAGCTTGGCCCCCGGACGAACAGATACGCAGTATTTT	CASSLAPGRTDTQYF
NA	TRBV29-1	NA	TRBJ2-5	TGCAGCGTTGGGCACGAGACCCAGTACTTC	CSVGHETQYF
NA	TRBV6-5	TRBD1	TRBJ2-3	TGTGCCAGCAGCACAGGGGGAACAGATACGCAGTATTTT	CASSTGGTDTQYF
NA	TRBV6-5	NA	TRBJ2-7	TGTGCCAGCAGTTACAGGGACCTCTGCGAGCAGTACTTC	CASSYRDLCEQYF
few	TRBV20-1	TRBD2	TRBJ2-3	TGCAGTGCTAGACAGCGGGGCCACACAGATACGCAGTATTTT	CSARQRGHTDTQYF
NA	TRBV12-3/TRBV12-4	NA	TRBJ2-3	TGTGCCAGCAGTGGACTGAGGTGTGACGCGTATTTT	CASSGLRCDAYF
NA	TRBV12-3/TRBV12-4	NA	TRBJ1-6	TGTGCCAGCAATGGACCTGGGGAAAATTCACCCCTCCACTTT	CASNGPGENSPLHF
NA	TRBV6-6	NA	TRBJ2-5	TGTGCCAGCAGTTCTTCAGGGGACCGTCAGACCCAGTACTTC	CASSSSGDRQTQYF
NA	TRBV9	TRBD2	TRBJ2-1	TGTGCCAGCAGCGGAGATAGCGGGCCGACCTACAATGAGCAGTTCTTC	CASSGDSGPTYNEQFF
NA	TRBV7-9	NA	TRBJ2-7	TGTGCCAGCAGCCCTAAAGAGGGGCCTGCCTACGAGCAGTACTTC	CASSPKEGPAYEQYF
NA	TRBV15	TRBD1	TRBJ1-2	TGTGCCACCAGCGGGCACAGGGGGGACTATGGCTACACCTTC	CATSGHRGDYGYTF
many	TRBV6-6	TRBD1	TRBJ1-2	TGTGCCAGCAGTTACGGGGACAGGGAATATGGCTACACCTTC	CASSYGDREYGYTF
NA	TRBV29-1	TRBD1	TRBJ1-2	TGCAGCGTCGGAGACAGGGACTATGGCCACACCTTC	CSVGDRDYGHTF
NA	TRBV9	NA	TRBJ2-2	TGTGCCAGCAGCGTAGAAGGGGTCGGCACCGGGGAGCTGTTTTTT	CASSVEGVGTGELFF
NA	TRBV7-3	TRBD2	TRBJ2-7	TGTGCCAGCAGCTTCGAACGGGAGGGCGAGCAGTACTTC	CASSFEREGEQYF
NA	TRBV4-3	TRBD2	TRBJ2-1	TGCGCCAGCAGCCCAAGGACTAGCGCGAGCTCCTACAATGAGCAGTTCTTC	CASSPRTSASSYNEQFF
NA	TRBV10-3	NA	TRBJ2-5	TGTGCCATCAGTGGTGGCAGCGAAAAGCAAGAGACCCAGTACTTC	CAISGGSEKQETQYF
NA	TRBV3-1	NA	TRBJ2-3	TGTGCCAGCAGCCAAATTCCCGGACCCGTCATCACAGATACGCAGTATTTT	CASSQIPGPVITDTQYF
few	TRBV5-1	TRBD2	TRBJ2-1	TGCGCCAGCAGCTGGACCACCGGGACTAGCGGGAGGGTGAACACACACCATGAGCAGTTCTTC	CASSWTTGTSGRVNTHHEQFF
NA	TRBV20-1	TRBD2	TRBJ2-7	TGCAGTGCTAAAAAGACTAGCGGGAGCTACGAGCAGTACTTC	CSAKKTSGSYEQYF
few	TRBV10-3	TRBD2	TRBJ2-5	TGTGCCATCAGTACCCTAGCGGGAGCCTACAATGAGCAGTACTTC	CAISTLAGAYNEQYF
NA	TRBV12-3/TRBV12-4	NA	TRBJ2-1	TGTGCCAGCAGTTTGGGGGTGGTCCTACTTGGGGAGACCCAGTTCTTC	CASSLGVVLLGETQFF
NA	TRBV5-1	TRBD1	TRBJ2-7	TGCGCCAGCAGCTTGGCCAATTACAGGGGCTCTTCCGAGCAGTACTTC	CASSLANYRGSSEQYF
NA	TRBV9	TRBD2	TRBJ2-5	TGTACCAGCAGCTCGTCGGGCGGGAGTGATGAGCAGTACTTC	CTSSSSGGSDEQYF
few	TRBV11-2	NA	TRBJ1-2	TGTGCCAGCAGCTTCTCAGGGAAAGAGGGCTACACCTTC	CASSFSGKEGYTF
NA	TRBV5-1	TRBD1	TRBJ2-1	TGCGCCAGCAGCTCCGACAGGGATGAGCAGTTCTTC	CASSSDRDEQFF
NA	TRBV28	NA	TRBJ2-4	TGTGCCAGCAGTTTCCCCCCTTCATTAGCGGAAGGGCGACTCAACATTCAGTACTTC	CASSFPPSLAEGRLNIQYF
NA	TRBV5-1	NA	TRBJ1-1	TGCGCCAGCAGCGCGGGGTGGAACACTGAAGCTTTCTTT	CASSAGWNTEAFF
NA	TRBV5-1	NA	TRBJ1-1	TGCGCCAGCAGCTTGGAACACCACACTGAAGCTTTCTTT	CASSLEHHTEAFF
NA	TRBV20-1	NA	TRBJ1-1	TGCAGCAGGGGCTGGACTGAAGCTTTCTTT	CSRGWTEAFF
once	TRBV20-1	TRBD2	TRBJ2-7	TGCAGTGCTAAAACTAGCGTCTCCTACAATGAGCAGTACTTC	CSAKTSVSYNEQYF
NA	TRBV5-1	TRBD2	TRBJ2-7	TGCGCCAGCAGCTTGGCCCCAGGGACTAGCGGGATTGGCTACGAGCAGTACTTC	CASSLAPGTSGIGYEQYF
few	TRBV5-1	TRBD2	TRBJ2-5	TGCGCCAGCAGCCCCCTAGCTTTCGGGACTAGCGGGAGTGAGACCCAGTACTTC	CASSPLAFGTSGSETQYF
few	TRBV20-1	TRBD1	TRBJ2-3	TGCAGTGCCCCGGGACAGGTGTTGCTCACTAGCACAGATACGCAGTATTTT	CSAPGQVLLTSTDTQYF